This T cell receptor (beta chain) was obtained from a study of OX40 agonist ivuxolimab in advanced cancers. Study-wide background: Hepatocellular carcinoma, melanoma, renal cell or head and neck cancer affected the dose-escalation patients. General study points: There were, on average, more expanded clones in CD8+ T cells than in CD4+. Among the lowest peripheral clonal expansion occurred in 0.1-3.0 mg/kg partial responders.

Note on this clone: Its antigen is unknown.

This CDR3 spans 15 amino acids. Germline V gene sequence: CDR1 SGHTA, CDR2 FQGTGA. V lost 5 bases, J lost 1 base, and 3 bases stayed unmatched. The method was immunoSEQ multiplex PCR; TCRdb's version includes in-frame clones alone and lacks a portion of them. The sample carries under 50,000 clones, about nine tenths recorded once. Individuals having autoimmune disease history or systemic immunosuppression were not enrolled. The rearrangement joins TRBV7-3 to TRBJ2-2; 8 bases fit TRBD2. The source was CD4+ or CD8+ T cells sorted from blood, collected in a trial of the OX40 agonist ivuxolimab. This clonotype was sampled from an adult with an advanced solid tumor such as melanoma, head and neck, liver or kidney cancer. Here the CDR3 reads CASSPLAGNTGELFF. The CDR3 DNA reads TGTGCCAGCAGCCCCCTAGCGGGGAACACCGGGGAGCTGTTTTTT.